These 10 T cell receptor beta chains were all obtained from the same sample, sequenced in a study of early T cells in non-severe SARS-CoV-2 infection. MiXCR, applied by TCRdb to the 5' RACE reads, yields one record per CDR3 protein. The sample has 80,000 or so distinct CDR3 sequences, 15% to 19% seen once. Sequenced material: whole blood. These receptors all come from an adult who was a healthcare worker with PCR-confirmed SARS-CoV-2 infection or an uninfected control (not recorded which).

This clonotype has more than one count but fewer than ten. The genes are TRBV20-1 and TRBJ2-7, with 8 bases matching TRBD1. The CDR3 spans 15 residues. V trimming: 0 bases; J trimming: 4 bases; junction bases outside the gene matches: 8. Germline CDR1 and CDR2: DFQATT and SNEGSKA (reference sequence). The DNA for the CDR3 is TGCAGTGCTAGAGACCGGGGCAGGGGGCTATACGAGCAGTACTTC. It translates to CSARDRGRGLYEQYF.

This clonotype showed up just a few times. This chain joins TRBV19 and TRBJ1-5; 10 bases are shared with TRBD1. The CDR3 extends over 14 amino acids. Germline trimming cut 10 bases from V and 5 bases from J; bases unmatched to any gene: 8. Germline CDR1 and CDR2: LNHDA and SQIVND (reference sequence). The CDR3 loop reads CATADRGSHQPQHF. The CDR3 coding sequence is TGTGCCACCGCGGACAGGGGGAGCCATCAGCCCCAGCATTTT.

This clonotype has only a few counts. This chain joins TRBV6-5 and TRBJ1-1; TRBD1 might be the D (6 bases). The CDR3 runs to 14 residues. From germline, CDR1 is MNHEY and CDR2 SVGAGI. The V end lost 6 bases, the J end lost 7 bases, and 18 bases lay between the germline ends. CDR3 DNA sequence: TGTGCCAGCAGAAAAGGGACAAGAATCCTTGAAGCTTTCTTT. As protein: CASRKGTRILEAFF.

This sequence joins TRBV29-1 and TRBJ1-2; the D gene is possibly TRBD1 (6 bases). From germline, CDR1 is SQVTM and CDR2 ANQGSEA. V was clipped by 6 bases and J by 9 bases, with 20 bases between them. This CDR3 is 13 amino acids long. The CDR3 DNA is TGCAGCGTCTCCACCCGGGGGCGGATGAGCTACACCTTC. Its translation: CSVSTRGRMSYTF. Variable domain in full (rest from reference TRBV29-1 and TRBJ1-2): SAVISQKPSRDICQRGTSLTIQCQVDSQVTMMFWYRQQPGQSLTLIATANQGSEATYESGFVIDKFPISRPNLTFSTLTVSNMSPEDSSIYLCSVSTRGRMSYTFGSGTRLTVV.

In this sample, this clonotype turned up many times. V and J are TRBV20-1 and TRBJ1-1, with D unclear. The germline CDR1 and CDR2 sequences are DFQATT and SNEGSKA (reference sequence). The germline V and J ends were trimmed by 4 bases and 7 bases, with 7 bases remaining between them. This CDR3 has 10 residues. CDR3 sequence: CSATKIEAFF. Written as DNA, the CDR3 is TGCAGTGCTACTAAAATTGAAGCTTTCTTT.

This clonotype came up a few times. The rearrangement uses TRBV10-2 and TRBJ1-1; the D is unclear. CDR3 size: 11 residues. CDR1 and CDR2 (germline): WSHSY, SAAADI. The V and J ends lost 7 bases and 5 bases respectively, with 8 bases between them. CDR3 coding DNA: TGCGCCAGCATCGCGGGGACTGAAGCTTTCTTT. It encodes CASIAGTEAFF.

The rearrangement uses TRBV27 and TRBJ2-1; 7 bases line up with TRBD1. Losses at the gene ends were 3 bases for V and 1 base for J; bases not matched to a gene: 3. There are 15 residues in the CDR3. Germline V gene lookup returns CDR1 MNHEY and CDR2 SMNVEV (reference sequence). The CDR3 nucleotides are TGTGCCAGCAGTTTTTTACAGGGGTCCTACAATGAGCAGTTCTTC. Protein product: CASSFLQGSYNEQFF.

This clonotype has more than one count but fewer than ten. The chain has TRBV9 and TRBJ2-1; 10 nucleotides align to TRBD2. CDR3 length: 19 amino acids. Germline assignment: CDR1 SGDLS and CDR2 YYNGEE. V lost 0 bases and J lost 7; bases outside the gene matches: 16. This CDR3 reads CASSVEPPGASGSKNEQFF. For the CDR3, the DNA is TGTGCCAGCAGCGTAGAGCCCCCTGGAGCTAGCGGGAGTAAGAATGAGCAGTTCTTC. Complete variable domain (other parts from reference TRBV9 and TRBJ2-1): DSGVTQTPKHLITATGQRVTLRCSPRSGDLSVYWYQQSLDQGLQFLIQYYNGEERAKGNILERFSAQQFPDLHSELNLSSLELGDSALYFCASSVEPPGASGSKNEQFFGPGTRLTVL.

This clonotype was found many times. The gene calls are TRBV30 and TRBJ2-7; D gene uncertain. This CDR3 region has 14 residues. V lost 1 base and J 0 bases, leaving 10 bases between the germline ends. Germline-derived CDR1 and CDR2 are GTSNPN and SVGIG (reference sequence). The CDR3 DNA follows: TGTGCCTGGAGTGATCCCTCATACTCCTACGAGCAGTACTTC. Its protein is CAWSDPSYSYEQYF.

The chain uses TRBV7-2 and TRBJ1-5; TRBD1 aligns across 8 bases. Germline loops: CDR1 SGHTA, CDR2 FQGNSA. CDR3 length: 15 amino acids. With V trimmed by 8 bases and J by 5 bases, 11 bases remained unmatched. CDR3 loop: CASDTGGMGYQPQHF. CDR3 nucleotides: TGTGCCAGCGACACAGGGGGAATGGGATATCAGCCCCAGCATTTT.